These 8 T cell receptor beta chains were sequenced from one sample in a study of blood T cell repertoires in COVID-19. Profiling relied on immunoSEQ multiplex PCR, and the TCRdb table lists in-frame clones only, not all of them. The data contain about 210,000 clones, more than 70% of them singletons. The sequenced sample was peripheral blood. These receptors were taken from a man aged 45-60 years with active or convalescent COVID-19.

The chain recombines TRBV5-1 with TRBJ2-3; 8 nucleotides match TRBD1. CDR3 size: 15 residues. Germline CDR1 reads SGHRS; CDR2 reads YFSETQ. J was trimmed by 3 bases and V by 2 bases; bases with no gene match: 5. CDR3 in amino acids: CASSFAGGETDTQYF. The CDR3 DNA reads TGCGCCAGCAGCTTTGCAGGGGGCGAGACAGATACGCAGTATTTT.

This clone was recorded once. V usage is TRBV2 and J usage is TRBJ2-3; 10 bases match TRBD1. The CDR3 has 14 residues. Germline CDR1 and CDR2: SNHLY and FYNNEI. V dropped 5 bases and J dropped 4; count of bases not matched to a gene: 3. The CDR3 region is CASSRDRGSDTQYF. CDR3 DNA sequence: TGTGCCAGCAGTAGGGACAGGGGTTCAGATACGCAGTATTTT.

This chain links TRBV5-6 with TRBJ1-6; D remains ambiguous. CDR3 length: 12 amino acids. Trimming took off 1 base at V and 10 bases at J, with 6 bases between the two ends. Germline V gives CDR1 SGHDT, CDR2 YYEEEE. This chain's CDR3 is CASSLNRSPLHF. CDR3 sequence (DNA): TGTGCCAGCAGCTTGAATAGATCACCCCTCCACTTT.

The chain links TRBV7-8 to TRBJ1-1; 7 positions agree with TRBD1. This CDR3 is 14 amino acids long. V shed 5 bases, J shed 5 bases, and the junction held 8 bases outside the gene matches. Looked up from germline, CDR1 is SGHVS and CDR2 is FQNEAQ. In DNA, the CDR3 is TGTGCCAGCAGCGTGGGACAGTTAGATACTGAAGCTTTCTTT. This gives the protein CASSVGQLDTEAFF.

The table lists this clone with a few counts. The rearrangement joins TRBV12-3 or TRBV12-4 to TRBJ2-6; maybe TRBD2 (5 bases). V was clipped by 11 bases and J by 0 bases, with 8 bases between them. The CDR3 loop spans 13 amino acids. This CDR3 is CALGISGANVLTF. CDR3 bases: TGTGCCCTCGGGATCTCTGGGGCCAACGTCCTGACTTTC.

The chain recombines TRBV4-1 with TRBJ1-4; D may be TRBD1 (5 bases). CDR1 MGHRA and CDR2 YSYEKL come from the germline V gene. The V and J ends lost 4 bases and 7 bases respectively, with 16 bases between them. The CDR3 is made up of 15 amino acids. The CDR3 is CASSLLTGGGEKLFF. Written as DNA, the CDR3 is TGCGCCAGCAGCCTTCTCACGGGCGGGGGTGAAAAACTGTTTTTT.

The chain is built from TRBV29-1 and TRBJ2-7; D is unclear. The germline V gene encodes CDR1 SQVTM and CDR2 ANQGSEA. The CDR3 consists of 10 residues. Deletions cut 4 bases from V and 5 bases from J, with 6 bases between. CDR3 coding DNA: TGCAGCGTTGGCGCGAACGAGCAGTACTTC. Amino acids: CSVGANEQYF.

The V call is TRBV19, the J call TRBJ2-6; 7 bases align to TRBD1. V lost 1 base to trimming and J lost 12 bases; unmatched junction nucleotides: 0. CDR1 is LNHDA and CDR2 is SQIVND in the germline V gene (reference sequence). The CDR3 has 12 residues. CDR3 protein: CASSIGQGVLTF. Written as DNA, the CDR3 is TGTGCCAGTAGTATAGGACAGGGCGTCCTGACTTTC.